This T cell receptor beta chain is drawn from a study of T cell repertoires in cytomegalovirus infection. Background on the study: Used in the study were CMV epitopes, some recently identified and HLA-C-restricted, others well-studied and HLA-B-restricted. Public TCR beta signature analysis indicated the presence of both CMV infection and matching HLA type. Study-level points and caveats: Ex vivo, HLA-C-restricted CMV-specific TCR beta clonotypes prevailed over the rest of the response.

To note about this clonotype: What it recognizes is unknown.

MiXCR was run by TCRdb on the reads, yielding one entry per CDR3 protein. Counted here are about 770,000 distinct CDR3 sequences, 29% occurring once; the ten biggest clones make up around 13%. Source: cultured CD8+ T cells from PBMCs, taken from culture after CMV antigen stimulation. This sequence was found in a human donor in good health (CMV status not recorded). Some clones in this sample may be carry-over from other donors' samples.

The CDR3 loop reads CASSRGLSTDTQYF. CDR3 DNA sequence: TGTGCCAGCTCTAGGGGACTATCGACAGATACGCAGTATTTT. The V and J genes are TRBV27 and TRBJ2-3; 7 positions match TRBD2. Per the germline V gene, CDR1 is MNHEY and CDR2 is SMNVEV (reference sequence). V was pared by 8 bases and J by 3 bases, with 8 bases of the junction left unmatched. The CDR3 consists of 14 residues.